This T cell receptor beta chain was retrieved from a study of blood T cell repertoires in COVID-19. In assigning cohorts, the study relied on participant-reported clinical history. Repertoires were generated with immunoSEQ multiplex PCR, while TCRdb's copy carries only in-frame clones and drops some. The sample gives around 230,000 clones, 70% to 90% of which show up once; about 3.3% is in the top ten. CDR3 length: 14 residues. Trimming took 2 bases from V and 4 from J; bases not matched to a gene: 7. Germline lookup yields CDR1 GTSNPN and CDR2 SVGIG (reference sequence). The chain recombines TRBV30 with TRBJ1-2; TRBD1 matches 7 bases. This TCR was sampled from a woman aged 40 to 49 with acute COVID-19. Sequencing input: PBMCs or T cells enriched from blood (not recorded which). The CDR3 nucleotides are TGTGCCTGGAGTAACGACAGGGATGGCTATGGCTACACCTTC. It is translated as CAWSNDRDGYGYTF.